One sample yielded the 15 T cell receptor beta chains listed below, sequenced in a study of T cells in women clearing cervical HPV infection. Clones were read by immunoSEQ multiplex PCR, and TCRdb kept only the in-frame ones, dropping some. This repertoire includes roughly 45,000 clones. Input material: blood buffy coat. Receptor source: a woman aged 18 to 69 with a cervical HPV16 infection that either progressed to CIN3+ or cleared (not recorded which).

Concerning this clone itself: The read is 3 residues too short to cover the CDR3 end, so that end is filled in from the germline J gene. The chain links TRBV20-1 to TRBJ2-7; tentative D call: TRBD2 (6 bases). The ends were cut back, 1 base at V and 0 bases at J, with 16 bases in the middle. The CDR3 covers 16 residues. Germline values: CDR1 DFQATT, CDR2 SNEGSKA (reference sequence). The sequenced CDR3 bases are TGCAGTGCTAGAGGGGGGGTTGACCGCAACTCCTACGAG. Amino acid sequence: CSARGGVDRNSYE. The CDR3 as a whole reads CSARGGVDRNSYEQYF.

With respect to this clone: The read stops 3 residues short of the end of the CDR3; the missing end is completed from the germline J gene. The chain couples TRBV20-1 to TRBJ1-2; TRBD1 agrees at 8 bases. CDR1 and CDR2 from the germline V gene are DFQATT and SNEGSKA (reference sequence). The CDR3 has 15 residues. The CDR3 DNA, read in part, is TGCAGTGCTAGAGACCTAGGACAGGGAAGGAGGAGC. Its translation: CSARDLGQGRRS. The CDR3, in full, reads CSARDLGQGRRSYTF.

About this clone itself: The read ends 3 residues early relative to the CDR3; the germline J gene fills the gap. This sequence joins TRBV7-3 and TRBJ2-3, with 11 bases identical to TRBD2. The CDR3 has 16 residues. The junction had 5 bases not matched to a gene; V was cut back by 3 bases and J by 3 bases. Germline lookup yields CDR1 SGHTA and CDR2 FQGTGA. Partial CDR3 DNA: TGTGCCAGCAGCTTCCGGACTAGCGGGCGAACAGATACG. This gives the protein CASSFRTSGRTDT. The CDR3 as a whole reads CASSFRTSGRTDTQYF.

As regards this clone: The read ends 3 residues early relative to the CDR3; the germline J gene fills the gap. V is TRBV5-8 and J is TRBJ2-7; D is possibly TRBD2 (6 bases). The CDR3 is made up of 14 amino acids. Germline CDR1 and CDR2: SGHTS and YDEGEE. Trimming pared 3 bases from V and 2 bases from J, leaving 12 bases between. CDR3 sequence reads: CASSSGLSPYEQYF. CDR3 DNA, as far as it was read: TGTGCCAGCAGCTCCGGACTATCCCCCTACGAG.

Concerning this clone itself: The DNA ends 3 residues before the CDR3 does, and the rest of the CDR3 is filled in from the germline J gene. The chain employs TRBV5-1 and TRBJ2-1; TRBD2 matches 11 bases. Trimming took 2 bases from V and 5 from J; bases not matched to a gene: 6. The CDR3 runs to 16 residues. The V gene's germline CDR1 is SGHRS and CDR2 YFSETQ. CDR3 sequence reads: CASSFPLAGGNNEQFF. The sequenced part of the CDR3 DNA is TGCGCCAGCAGCTTTCCCCTAGCGGGGGGCAACAATGAG.

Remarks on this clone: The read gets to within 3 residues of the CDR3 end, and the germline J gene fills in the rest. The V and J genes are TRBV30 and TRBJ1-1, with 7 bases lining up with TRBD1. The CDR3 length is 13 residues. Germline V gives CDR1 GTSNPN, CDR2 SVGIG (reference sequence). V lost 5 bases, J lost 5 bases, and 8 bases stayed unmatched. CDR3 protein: CAWQQQGNTEAFF. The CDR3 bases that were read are TGTGCCTGGCAGCAACAGGGGAATACTGAA.

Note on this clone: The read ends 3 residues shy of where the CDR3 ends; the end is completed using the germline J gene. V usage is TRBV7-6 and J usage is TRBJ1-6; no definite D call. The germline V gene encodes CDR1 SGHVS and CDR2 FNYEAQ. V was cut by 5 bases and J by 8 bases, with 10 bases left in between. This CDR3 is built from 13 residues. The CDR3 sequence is CASSPSEDSPLHF. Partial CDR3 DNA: TGTGCCAGCAGCCCGTCAGAGGATTCACCC.

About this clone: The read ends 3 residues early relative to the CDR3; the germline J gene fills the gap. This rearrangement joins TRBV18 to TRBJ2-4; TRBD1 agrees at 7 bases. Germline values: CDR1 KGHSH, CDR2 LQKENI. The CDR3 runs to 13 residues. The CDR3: CASSPETGSGQYF. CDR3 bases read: TGTGCCAGCTCACCGGAGACAGGGTCTGGT.

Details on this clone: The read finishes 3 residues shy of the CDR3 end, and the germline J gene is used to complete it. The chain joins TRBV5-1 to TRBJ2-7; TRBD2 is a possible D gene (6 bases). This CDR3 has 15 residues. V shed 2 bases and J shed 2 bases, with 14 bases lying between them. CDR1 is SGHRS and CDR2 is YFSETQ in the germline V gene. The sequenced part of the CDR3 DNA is TGCGCCAGCAGCTTCGTGGGGGGACGGCCCTACGAG. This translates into CASSFVGGRPYE. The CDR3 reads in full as CASSFVGGRPYEQYF.

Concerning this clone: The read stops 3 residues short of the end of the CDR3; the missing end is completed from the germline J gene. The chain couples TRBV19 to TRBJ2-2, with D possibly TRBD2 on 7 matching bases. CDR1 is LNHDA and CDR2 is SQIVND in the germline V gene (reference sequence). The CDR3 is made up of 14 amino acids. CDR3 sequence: CASSGGGAGEKLFF. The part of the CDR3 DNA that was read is TGTGCCAGTAGTGGGGGGGGCGCAGGGGAAAAG.

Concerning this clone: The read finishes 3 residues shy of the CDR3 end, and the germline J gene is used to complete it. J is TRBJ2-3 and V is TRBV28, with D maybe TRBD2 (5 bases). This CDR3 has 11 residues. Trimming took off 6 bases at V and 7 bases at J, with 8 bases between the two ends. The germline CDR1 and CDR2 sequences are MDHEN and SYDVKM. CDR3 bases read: TGTGCCAGCAGGAGAGGGCATACG. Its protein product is CASRRGHT. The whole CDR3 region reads CASRRGHTQYF. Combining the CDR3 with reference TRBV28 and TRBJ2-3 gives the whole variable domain DVKVTQSSRYLVKRTGEKVFLECVQDMDHENMFWYRQDPGLGLRLIYFSYDVKMKEKGDIPEGYSVSREKKERFSLILESASTNQTSMYLCASRRGHTQYFGPGTRLTVL.

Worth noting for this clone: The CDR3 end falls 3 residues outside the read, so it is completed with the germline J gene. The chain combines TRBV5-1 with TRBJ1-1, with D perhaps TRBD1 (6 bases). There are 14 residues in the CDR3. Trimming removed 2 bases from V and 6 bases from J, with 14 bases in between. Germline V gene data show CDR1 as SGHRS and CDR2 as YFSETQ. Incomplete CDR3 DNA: TGCGCCAGCAGCTTTTACAGGGAAAGCTCTGAA. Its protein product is CASSFYRESSE. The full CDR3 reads CASSFYRESSEAFF.

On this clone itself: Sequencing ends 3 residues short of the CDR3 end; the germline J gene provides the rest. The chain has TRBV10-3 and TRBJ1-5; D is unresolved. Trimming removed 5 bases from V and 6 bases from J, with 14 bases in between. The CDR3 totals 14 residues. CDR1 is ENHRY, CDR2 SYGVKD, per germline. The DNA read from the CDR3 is TGTGCCATCAGTTCCCAGGAAGGGCGTCAGCCC. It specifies CAISSQEGRQP. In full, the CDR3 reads CAISSQEGRQPQHF.

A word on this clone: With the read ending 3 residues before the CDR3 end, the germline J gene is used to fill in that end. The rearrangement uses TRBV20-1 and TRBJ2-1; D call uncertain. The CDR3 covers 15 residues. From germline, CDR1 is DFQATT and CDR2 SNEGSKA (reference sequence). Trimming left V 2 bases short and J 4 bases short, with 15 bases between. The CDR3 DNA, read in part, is TGCAGTGCTAGATATGGTATATCGCGGTACAATGAG. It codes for CSARYGISRYNE. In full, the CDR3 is CSARYGISRYNEQFF.

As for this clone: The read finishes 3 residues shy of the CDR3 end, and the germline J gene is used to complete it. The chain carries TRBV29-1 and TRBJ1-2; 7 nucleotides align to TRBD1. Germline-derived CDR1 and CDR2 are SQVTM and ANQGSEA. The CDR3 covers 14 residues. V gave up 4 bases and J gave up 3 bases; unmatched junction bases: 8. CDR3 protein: CSVVYLGQYYGYTF. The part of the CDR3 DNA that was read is TGCAGCGTTGTATACTTGGGACAGTACTATGGC. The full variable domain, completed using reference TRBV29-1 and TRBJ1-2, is SAVISQKPSRDICQRGTSLTIQCQVDSQVTMMFWYRQQPGQSLTLIATANQGSEATYESGFVIDKFPISRPNLTFSTLTVSNMSPEDSSIYLCSVVYLGQYYGYTFGSGTRLTVV.